This passage covers 2 T cell receptor beta chains from one sample sequenced in a study of CD8 T cells in ankylosing spondylitis. TCRdb passed the 5' RACE reads through MiXCR, listing each CDR3 protein once. The table lists 150,000 to 200,000 distinct CDR3 sequences, 18% of them singletons, with around 7.6% in the top ten. Sequenced: blood, either unsorted or a sorted T cell fraction (not recorded which). The receptors were sampled from a male donor with ankylosing spondylitis or in good health (not recorded which).

The J gene is TRBJ1-3, the V gene TRBV5-1, with a weak D call TRBD1 (5 bases). Germline loops: CDR1 SGHRS, CDR2 YFSETQ. The CDR3 spans 16 residues. Deletions cut 4 bases from V and 0 bases from J, with 14 bases between. CDR3 sequence reads: CASSLGGALSGNTIYF. CDR3 sequence (DNA): TGCGCCAGCAGCCTGGGGGGTGCCCTCTCTGGAAACACCATATATTTT.

In this sample, this clonotype turned up many times. The J gene is TRBJ2-5, the V gene TRBV5-1, with 8 bases that match TRBD2. CDR3 size: 15 residues. Germline lookup yields CDR1 SGHRS and CDR2 YFSETQ. J gave up 0 bases and V 1 base, and 2 bases lay outside the gene matches. CDR3 residues: CASSLFSGDQETQYF. Here the CDR3 DNA reads TGCGCCAGCAGCTTGTTTAGCGGGGACCAAGAGACCCAGTACTTC.